The rows below give T cell receptor beta chains drawn from one sample of a study of T cell repertoires in cytomegalovirus infection. TCRdb reprocessed the reads via MiXCR and lists one record per CDR3 protein. The sample consists of about 310,000 distinct CDR3 sequences, roughly a sixth of them appearing once. The specimen was PBMCs. Receptors originate from a human donor in good health (CMV status not recorded). Some clones in this sample may be carry-over from other donors' samples. The conserved cysteine and the conserved F or W are not part of the CDR3 here.

TRBV27	TRBJ2-5	ASSPLGGGETQY
TRBV7-9	TRBJ2-1	ASSLPGGGTVVGSYNEQF
TRBV11-2	TRBJ2-5	ASSPQIAGGDETQY
TRBV28	TRBJ1-5	ASSLVEQPQH
TRBV4-1	TRBJ2-5	ASSRPGTQETQY
TRBV20-1	TRBJ2-3	SARDPIWGTLVGADTQY
TRBV6-1	TRBJ2-7	ASRGGQTYEQY
TRBV7-6	TRBJ1-4	ASSIVGSFNEKLF
TRBV27	TRBJ2-7	ATSDLTRYEQY
TRBV12-3/TRBV12-4	TRBJ1-1	ASSLTRGTEAF
TRBV7-8	TRBJ1-4	ASSLAPRQGDEKLF
TRBV12-3/TRBV12-4	TRBJ2-1	ASSESSNEQF
TRBV12-3/TRBV12-4	TRBJ1-2	ASRQTGVYGYT
TRBV12-3/TRBV12-4	TRBJ2-5	ASSRTTVLQETQY
TRBV27	TRBJ1-5	ASSPPPGQTSNQPQH
TRBV25-1	TRBJ1-6	ASSESASSYNSPLH
TRBV12-3/TRBV12-4	TRBJ1-5	ASSQEAVGSANQPQH
TRBV15	TRBJ2-3	ATSREGLPTDTQY
TRBV2	TRBJ2-1	ASRAPKLASGGNSYNEQF
TRBV13	TRBJ2-2	ASSSRRGGTGELF
TRBV12-3/TRBV12-4	TRBJ1-1	ASSRTGWIPRNTEAF
TRBV7-2	TRBJ2-1	ASSFRLAGGLSSYNEQF
TRBV12-3/TRBV12-4	TRBJ2-3	ASSLAGRGDTQY